The T cell receptor (beta chain) under discussion was sequenced for a study of cytomegalovirus exposure and HLA in healthy donors. This table comes from immunoSEQ multiplex PCR, and its TCRdb copy is limited to in-frame clones, with some not included. The table lists about 88,000 clones, approximately 81% of them singletons, with around an eighth in the top ten. V was clipped by 6 bases and J by 6 bases, with 23 bases between them. The CDR3 is 16 amino acids. The V gene's germline CDR1 is MNHNY and CDR2 SVGAGI (reference sequence). The sequencing sample was made of PBMCs. V gene TRBV6-6 combines with J gene TRBJ1-2, with a possible D match to TRBD1 (6 bases). The receptor comes from a woman aged 18-35 years in good health and CMV-seropositive. CDR3 protein: CASRTSQDIPGDGYTF. Written as DNA, the CDR3 is TGTGCCAGCAGGACTTCTCAGGACATCCCAGGGGATGGCTACACCTTC.